The table lists the clone carrying this T cell receptor beta chain with many counts. These data originate in a study of CD8+CD57+ T cells in acquired aplastic anemia. Study details: When averaged, DNA from sorted CD4+ and CD8+ cells came to around 3 ug.

The study profiled TCR beta VDJ and CDR3 using genomic DNA as template. TCRdb fed the reads into MiXCR, producing one record per CDR3 protein. Counted here are about 180,000 distinct CDR3 sequences, approximately 45% occurring once; the ten biggest clones make up under 3%. CDR3 length equals 16 residues. Per the germline V gene, CDR1 is LGHNA and CDR2 is YSLEER. V dropped 2 bases and J dropped 0; count of bases not matched to a gene: 5. The source of this sequence is a human donor in good health. The sequencing sample was made of sorted CD4+, CD8+, or CD8+CD57+ T cells (not recorded which) from PBMCs. The chain joins TRBV4-3 to TRBJ2-3; the match to TRBD2 covers 7 bases. The CDR3 bases are TGCGCCAGCAGCCAAAGAGGCGGGAGTAGCACAGATACGCAGTATTTT. Protein product: CASSQRGGSSTDTQYF.